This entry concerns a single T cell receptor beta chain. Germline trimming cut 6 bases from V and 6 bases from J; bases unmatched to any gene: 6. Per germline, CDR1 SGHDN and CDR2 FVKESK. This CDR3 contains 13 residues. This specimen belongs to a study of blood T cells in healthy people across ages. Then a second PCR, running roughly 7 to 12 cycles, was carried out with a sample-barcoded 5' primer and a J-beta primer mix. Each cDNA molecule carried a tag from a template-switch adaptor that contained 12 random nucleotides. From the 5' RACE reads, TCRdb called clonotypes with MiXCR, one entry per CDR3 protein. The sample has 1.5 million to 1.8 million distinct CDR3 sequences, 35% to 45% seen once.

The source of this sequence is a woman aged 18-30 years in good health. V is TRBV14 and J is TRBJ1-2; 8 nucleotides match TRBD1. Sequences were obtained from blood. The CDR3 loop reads CASSTAGGDGYTF. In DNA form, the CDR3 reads TGTGCCAGCAGTACTGCAGGGGGCGATGGCTACACCTTC. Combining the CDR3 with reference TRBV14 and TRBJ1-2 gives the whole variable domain EAGVTQFPSHSVIEKGQTVTLRCDPISGHDNLYWYRRVMGKEIKFLLHFVKESKQDESGMPNNRFLAERTGGTYSTLKVQPAELEDSGVYFCASSTAGGDGYTFGSGTRLTVV.